Listed below are T cell receptor beta chains from one sample, sequenced in a study of neurological immune-mediated disorders. From the 5' RACE reads, TCRdb called clonotypes with MiXCR, one entry per CDR3 protein. The sample has 65,000 to 75,000 distinct CDR3 sequences; 4.5% to 5.5% are singletons. The sample was PBMCs. Source of these receptors: a woman aged 70 to 79 with multiple sclerosis. Both conserved end residues are part of each CDR3. The D gene is left open where the match is weak. Clone sizes are given selectively: once, few, many, or a class where the clone is expanded.

CDR3 protein: CASSFGGGRTDTQYF
CDR3 DNA: TGCGCCAGCAGCTTCGGCGGGGGCCGCACAGATACGCAGTATTTT
J gene: TRBJ2-3
clone size: many
V gene: TRBV5-1
D gene: -

CDR3 protein: CSAHSPSSYEQYF
CDR3 DNA: TGCAGTGCTCATTCACCGAGCTCCTACGAGCAGTACTTC
J gene: TRBJ2-7
clone size: few
V gene: TRBV20-1
D gene: -

CDR3 protein: CSARNREQNYGYTF
CDR3 DNA: TGCAGTGCTAGGAACAGGGAACAAAACTATGGCTACACCTTC
J gene: TRBJ1-2
clone size: many
V gene: TRBV20-1
D gene: -

CDR3 protein: CASSYRGPNTGELFF
CDR3 DNA: TGTGCCAGCAGTTACCGCGGCCCGAACACCGGGGAGCTGTTTTTT
J gene: TRBJ2-2
clone size: many
V gene: TRBV6-2/TRBV6-3
D gene: -

CDR3 protein: CASSQAPLAGVDEQFF
CDR3 DNA: TGCGCCAGCAGCCAAGCCCCTCTAGCGGGAGTCGATGAGCAGTTCTTC
J gene: TRBJ2-1
clone size: many
V gene: TRBV4-3
D gene: TRBD2

CDR3 protein: CASSLAGLIAGGPTYF
CDR3 DNA: TGTGCCAGCAGCTTAGCGGGGTTAATAGCGGGAGGGCCAACGTATTTT
J gene: TRBJ2-3
clone size: many
V gene: TRBV7-2
D gene: TRBD2

CDR3 protein: CASSLPGGSGNTIYF
CDR3 DNA: TGTGCCAGCAGCCTACCGGGAGGCTCTGGAAACACCATATATTTT
J gene: TRBJ1-3
clone size: many
V gene: TRBV7-2
D gene: -

CDR3 protein: CSARSRTSGSTDTQYF
CDR3 DNA: TGCAGTGCTAGATCCAGGACTAGCGGAAGCACAGATACGCAGTATTTT
J gene: TRBJ2-3
clone size: -
V gene: TRBV20-1
D gene: TRBD2

CDR3 protein: CSARTYALANEKLFF
CDR3 DNA: TGCAGTGCTCGCACGTACGCCTTGGCTAATGAAAAACTGTTTTTT
J gene: TRBJ1-4
clone size: many
V gene: TRBV20-1
D gene: -

CDR3 protein: CSARWGLAGGRGTDTQYF
CDR3 DNA: TGCAGTGCTAGATGGGGACTAGCGGGAGGGCGCGGCACAGATACGCAGTATTTT
J gene: TRBJ2-3
clone size: few
V gene: TRBV20-1
D gene: TRBD2

CDR3 protein: CASSPRGTSGWGEQFF
CDR3 DNA: TGTGCCAGCAGCCCGAGGGGGACTAGCGGGTGGGGTGAGCAGTTCTTC
J gene: TRBJ2-1
clone size: many
V gene: TRBV9
D gene: TRBD2

CDR3 protein: CASSQEKGGGYNEQFF
CDR3 DNA: TGTGCCAGCAGCCAAGAAAAGGGGGGAGGGTACAATGAGCAGTTCTTC
J gene: TRBJ2-1
clone size: many
V gene: TRBV3-1
D gene: -

CDR3 protein: CSADGREGPIQYF
CDR3 DNA: TGCAGTGCCGACGGACGGGAGGGCCCCATTCAGTACTTC
J gene: TRBJ2-4
clone size: many
V gene: TRBV20-1
D gene: TRBD2

CDR3 protein: CASRDRDSRSYGYTF
CDR3 DNA: TGCGCCAGCCGCGACCGGGACAGTCGGAGCTATGGCTACACCTTC
J gene: TRBJ1-2
clone size: many
V gene: TRBV5-1
D gene: TRBD1

CDR3 protein: CASSQERSTTPDTQYF
CDR3 DNA: TGCGCCAGCAGCCAAGAAAGGAGCACTACCCCAGATACGCAGTATTTT
J gene: TRBJ2-3
clone size: many
V gene: TRBV4-3
D gene: -

CDR3 protein: CSATTGTSTDTQYF
CDR3 DNA: TGCAGTGCCACAACAGGGACTAGCACAGATACGCAGTATTTT
J gene: TRBJ2-3
clone size: many
V gene: TRBV20-1
D gene: -

CDR3 protein: CSAVDLSGPGSYEQYF
CDR3 DNA: TGCAGTGCTGTTGACTTATCGGGACCTGGCTCCTACGAGCAGTACTTC
J gene: TRBJ2-7
clone size: many
V gene: TRBV20-1
D gene: -

CDR3 protein: CASSPRDRAYNEQFF
CDR3 DNA: TGTGCCAGCAGCCCCCGGGACAGAGCCTACAATGAGCAGTTCTTC
J gene: TRBJ2-1
clone size: many
V gene: TRBV9
D gene: TRBD1

CDR3 protein: CASSLLASNEQFF
CDR3 DNA: TGTGCCAGCAGCTTACTAGCTTCCAATGAGCAGTTCTTC
J gene: TRBJ2-1
clone size: many
V gene: TRBV11-2
D gene: -

CDR3 protein: CASSPTGVGANVLTF
CDR3 DNA: TGTGCCAGCAGCCCGACAGGGGTTGGGGCCAACGTCCTGACTTTC
J gene: TRBJ2-6
clone size: -
V gene: TRBV6-2/TRBV6-3
D gene: TRBD1

CDR3 protein: CASSQDNYGYTF
CDR3 DNA: TGCGCCAGCAGCCAAGACAACTATGGCTACACCTTC
J gene: TRBJ1-2
clone size: many
V gene: TRBV4-1
D gene: -

CDR3 protein: CASSRPGQGETEAFF
CDR3 DNA: TGCGCCAGCAGCCGCCCGGGACAGGGGGAAACTGAAGCTTTCTTT
J gene: TRBJ1-1
clone size: few
V gene: TRBV4-1
D gene: TRBD1

CDR3 protein: CASSLQGYEQFF
CDR3 DNA: TGTGCCAGCTCATTACAGGGCTATGAGCAGTTCTTC
J gene: TRBJ2-1
clone size: many
V gene: TRBV18
D gene: -

CDR3 protein: CASSTTANTEAFF
CDR3 DNA: TGTGCCAGCAGCACGACAGCAAACACTGAAGCTTTCTTT
J gene: TRBJ1-1
clone size: -
V gene: TRBV7-8
D gene: -

CDR3 protein: CASSGFRDTSSTDTQYF
CDR3 DNA: TGCGCCAGCAGCGGATTCCGGGACACCTCTAGCACAGATACGCAGTATTTT
J gene: TRBJ2-3
clone size: -
V gene: TRBV5-1
D gene: -

CDR3 protein: CASSYEQGSYEQYF
CDR3 DNA: TGTGCCAGCAGTTACGAGCAGGGCTCCTACGAGCAGTACTTC
J gene: TRBJ2-7
clone size: many
V gene: TRBV6-6
D gene: -

CDR3 protein: CATTPGQGNQPQHF
CDR3 DNA: TGTGCCACTACCCCGGGACAGGGGAATCAGCCCCAGCATTTT
J gene: TRBJ1-5
clone size: many
V gene: TRBV2
D gene: TRBD1

CDR3 protein: CASRRPVAGSEQFF
CDR3 DNA: TGTGCCAGCAGACGACCTGTCGCGGGATCTGAGCAGTTCTTC
J gene: TRBJ2-1
clone size: few
V gene: TRBV7-2
D gene: -

CDR3 protein: CASSKRVQIGNW
CDR3 DNA: TGTGCCAGCAGCAAACGGGTACAGATTGGAAATTGG
J gene: TRBJ1-5
clone size: many
V gene: TRBV21-1
D gene: -

CDR3 protein: CASSLSSSTDTQYF
CDR3 DNA: TGTGCCAGCAGCTTATCGTCCAGCACAGATACGCAGTATTTT
J gene: TRBJ2-3
clone size: many
V gene: TRBV7-2
D gene: -

CDR3 protein: CDSSLGDETQYF
CDR3 DNA: TGCGACAGCAGCTTAGGAGACGAGACGCAGTATTTT
J gene: TRBJ2-3
clone size: -
V gene: TRBV5-1
D gene: -

CDR3 protein: CAISAVSGGGETQYF
CDR3 DNA: TGTGCCATCAGCGCGGTTAGCGGGGGCGGGGAGACCCAGTACTTC
J gene: TRBJ2-5
clone size: many
V gene: TRBV10-3
D gene: TRBD2

CDR3 protein: CASILYNEQFF
CDR3 DNA: TGTGCCAGCATCCTCTACAATGAGCAGTTCTTC
J gene: TRBJ2-1
clone size: many
V gene: TRBV7-9
D gene: -

CDR3 protein: CASSLETGQAFF
CDR3 DNA: TGTGCCAGCAGCTTAGAGACAGGGCAAGCTTTCTTT
J gene: TRBJ1-1
clone size: few
V gene: TRBV7-2
D gene: TRBD1

CDR3 protein: CASTPSSDGDLTEAFF
CDR3 DNA: TGTGCCAGCACCCCCAGCTCGGACGGGGATCTCACTGAAGCTTTCTTT
J gene: TRBJ1-1
clone size: -
V gene: TRBV27
D gene: -

CDR3 protein: CASIPREAGELFF
CDR3 DNA: TGTGCCAGCATACCAAGAGAGGCCGGGGAGCTGTTTTTT
J gene: TRBJ2-2
clone size: few
V gene: TRBV12-3/TRBV12-4
D gene: -

CDR3 protein: CASSLRGLGEKLFF
CDR3 DNA: TGCGCCAGCAGCTTGAGGGGGCTGGGGGAAAAACTGTTTTTT
J gene: TRBJ1-4
clone size: many
V gene: TRBV5-1
D gene: TRBD1

CDR3 protein: CASSPGQSDEKLFF
CDR3 DNA: TGCGCCAGCAGCCCGGGACAGAGCGATGAAAAACTGTTTTTT
J gene: TRBJ1-4
clone size: many
V gene: TRBV5-1
D gene: TRBD1

CDR3 protein: CASSAGTSGTYEQYF
CDR3 DNA: TGCGCCAGCAGCGCCGGGACTAGCGGTACCTACGAGCAGTACTTC
J gene: TRBJ2-7
clone size: few
V gene: TRBV5-1
D gene: TRBD2

CDR3 protein: CSPCWSDSSNEKLFF
CDR3 DNA: TGCAGTCCCTGTTGGTCGGACAGTTCAAATGAAAAACTGTTTTTT
J gene: TRBJ1-4
clone size: few
V gene: TRBV20-1
D gene: -